Each of the 5 T cell receptor beta chains below was sequenced from the same sample in a study of T cell repertoires in cytomegalovirus infection. TCRdb re-derived calls from the reads in MiXCR, one entry per CDR3 protein. The sample contains around 570,000 distinct CDR3 sequences, roughly 43% of which appear only once. The antigens of these receptors remain unknown. Here the sequenced sample was cultured PBMCs, taken from culture after CMV antigen stimulation. All receptors come from a human donor in good health (CMV status not recorded). Some clones in this sample may be carry-over from other donors' samples.

The J gene is TRBJ1-3, the V gene TRBV20-1, with D possibly matching TRBD1 (5 bases). CDR1 DFQATT and CDR2 SNEGSKA come from the germline V gene (reference sequence). The CDR3 consists of 14 residues. Trimming pared 5 bases from V and 2 bases from J, leaving 13 bases between. CDR3 loop: CSAPGAATGNTIYF. The CDR3 DNA is TGCAGTGCTCCCGGGGCGGCAACTGGAAACACCATATATTTT.

The rearrangement joins TRBV20-1 to TRBJ2-3; 7 positions agree with TRBD2. This CDR3 is built from 15 residues. Per germline, CDR1 DFQATT and CDR2 SNEGSKA (reference sequence). Unmatched junction bases numbered 6, after V lost 3 bases and J lost 0 bases. CDR3 sequence: CSASGGRGSTDTQYF. Written as DNA, the CDR3 is TGCAGTGCTAGTGGGGGGAGGGGAAGCACAGATACGCAGTATTTT.

This clonotype has a handful of counts. CDR3 sequence (DNA): TGTGCCAGCAGTCCCCCTGGTGGGGGGCAGCCCCAGCATTTT. Amino acid sequence: CASSPPGGGQPQHF. This chain connects TRBV6-6 to TRBJ1-5; D possibly corresponds to TRBD1 (5 bases). Germline CDR1 and CDR2: MNHNY and SVGAGI (reference sequence). This CDR3 region has 14 residues. The V gene lost 5 bases and the J gene lost 7 bases, with 15 bases spanning the gap.

The chain couples TRBV7-2 to TRBJ1-1; D is unresolved. The CDR3 contains 15 residues. The germline CDR1 and CDR2 sequences are SGHTA and FQGNSA. Trimming took off 0 bases at V and 3 bases at J, with 11 bases between the two ends. This CDR3 is CASSLAFAVDTEAFF. CDR3 in DNA: TGTGCCAGCAGCTTAGCATTCGCAGTGGACACTGAAGCTTTCTTT.

The V call is TRBV7-2, the J call TRBJ2-2, with 8 positions matching TRBD2. The V segment lost 5 bases and the J segment 8 bases; nucleotides outside the gene matches: 7. CDR3 length: 14 amino acids. Germline V gives CDR1 SGHTA, CDR2 FQGNSA. CDR3 nucleotides: TGTGCCAGCAGCCCGGGAGGGGGGGTAGGGGAGCTGTTTTTT. Protein: CASSPGGGVGELFF.